This TCR beta chain is from a study of tumor-infiltrating lymphocytes in primary liver carcinoma. Whole-study findings and limits: Compared with tumor region pairs, tumor-adjacent and tumor-blood pairs overlapped less.

They got blood RNA out of unsorted whole blood and also pulled out germline DNA. Total RNA amounting to 500 ng was the source from which TCR beta cDNA was made with a constant-region primer. Amplification in three nested multiplex PCR rounds with slightly modified ARM-PCR gave rise to TCR beta libraries. With TRBV1-TRBV30 forward primers and a C-beta reverse primer, the first two PCR rounds were run for approximately 9 cycles each. Using its own MiXCR run on the multiplex PCR reads, TCRdb lists one record per CDR3 protein. The sample has approximately 330,000 distinct CDR3 sequences, 65% seen once. About this clonotype: The antigen remains unidentified. The junction departs from germline at one end; a sequencing error may be responsible.

Germline V gene sequence: CDR1 SGHAT, CDR2 FQNNGV. This CDR3 contains 14 residues. Sequencing used peripheral blood. V gene TRBV11-2 combines with J gene TRBJ2-6, with D maybe TRBD1 (6 bases). The receptor was isolated from a man aged 40-49 years with primary liver carcinoma and hepatitis B virus infection. CDR3 loop: CVSNTGPGANVLTF. CDR3 bases: TGTGTCAGCAACACAGGGCCTGGGGCCAACGTCCTGACTTTC. Full variable domain (rest looked up from reference TRBV11-2 and TRBJ2-6): EAGVAQSPRYKIIEKRQSVAFWCNPISGHATLYWYQQILGQGPKLLIQFQNNGVVDDSQLPKDRFSAERLKGVDSTLKIQPAKLEDSAVYLCVSNTGPGANVLTFGAGSRLTVL.